A selection of T cell receptor beta chains follows, all from one sample in a study of shared clonotypes between healthy human individuals. Here immunoSEQ multiplex PCR was the method, and the copy in TCRdb shows in-frame clones only, minus some. The sample holds some 480,000 clones, 79% seen once. Specimen: PBMCs. The receptors originated from a middle-aged woman in good health. Some clones in this sample may be carry-over from other donors' samples. CDR3s include the opening cysteine and the closing phenylalanine or tryptophan. D genes are given only for firm matches. Part of the rows lack a size; the others show once, few, many or a class for expanded clones.

D	V	size	J	CDR3	DNA
-	TRBV6-5	-	TRBJ2-6	CASSSPSSGANVLTF	TGTGCCAGCAGCTCACCTAGCTCTGGGGCCAACGTCCTGACTTTC
-	TRBV14	-	TRBJ2-1	CASSLDWYNEQFF	TGTGCCAGCAGTCTCGACTGGTACAATGAGCAGTTCTTC
-	TRBV29-1	-	TRBJ2-5	CSVVRKETQYF	TGCAGCGTTGTCCGGAAAGAGACCCAGTACTTC
TRBD2	TRBV13	-	TRBJ2-5	CASSLRLAAQETQYF	TGTGCCAGCAGCTTACGACTAGCGGCACAAGAGACCCAGTACTTC
TRBD2	TRBV10-3	-	TRBJ2-5	CAISLGLAGETQYF	TGTGCCATCAGTTTAGGACTAGCGGGAGAGACCCAGTACTTC
TRBD2	TRBV9	-	TRBJ2-3	CASSVSGREADTQYF	TGTGCCAGCAGCGTTAGCGGGAGGGAGGCAGATACGCAGTATTTT
TRBD1	TRBV11-2	-	TRBJ2-1	CASSQGRGSYNEQFF	TGTGCCAGCAGCCAAGGCAGGGGGTCCTACAATGAGCAGTTCTTC
TRBD1	TRBV19	-	TRBJ2-2	CASSTGGTGGELFF	TGTGCCAGTAGTACAGGGGGCACGGGCGGGGAGCTGTTTTTT
TRBD2	TRBV7-9	once	TRBJ2-3	CASRPREGLDPGTDTQYF	TGTGCCAGCAGACCGCGGGAGGGCCTGGACCCGGGCACAGATACGCAGTATTTT
TRBD1	TRBV13	-	TRBJ1-1	CASSFRDRAFEAFF	TGTGCCAGCAGCTTCCGGGACAGGGCTTTTGAAGCTTTCTTT
-	TRBV5-1	-	TRBJ2-1	CASSLTGSRNEQFF	TGCGCCAGCAGCTTGACAGGGTCTAGAAATGAGCAGTTCTTC
-	TRBV5-1	few	TRBJ2-1	CASSQTDNEQFF	TGCGCCAGCAGCCAGACAGACAATGAGCAGTTCTTC
-	TRBV6-1	-	TRBJ2-5	CASSEEGPQYF	TGTGCCAGCAGTGAGGAGGGGCCCCAGTACTTC
-	TRBV6-6	-	TRBJ1-1	CASSYLLNTEAFF	TGTGCCAGCAGTTACTTGTTGAACACTGAAGCTTTCTTT
-	TRBV5-6	-	TRBJ1-4	CASSFDLATNEKLFF	TGTGCCAGCAGCTTCGATCTAGCAACTAATGAAAAACTGTTTTTT
-	TRBV11-2	once	TRBJ2-2	CASSLGEATGELFF	TGTGCCAGCAGCTTAGGGGAGGCCACCGGGGAGCTGTTTTTT
-	TRBV27	-	TRBJ1-2	CASSPGQSYGYTF	TGTGCCAGCAGCCCCGGACAGAGCTATGGCTACACCTTC
-	TRBV14	-	TRBJ2-1	CASSQNAGTPPIF	TGTGCCAGCAGCCAGAACGCCGGGACCCCCCCGATCTTC
-	TRBV21-1	-	TRBJ2-7	CASPPPSGRARREQYF	TGTGCCAGCCCCCCTCCTAGCGGGAGGGCCCGGAGGGAGCAGTACTTC
-	TRBV7-6	-	TRBJ2-5	CASRLGLGTQYF	TGTGCCAGCAGGTTAGGGTTGGGGACCCAGTACTTC
-	TRBV5-1	few	TRBJ2-1	CASSLGLGKGNEQFF	TGCGCCAGCAGCTTGGGACTAGGAAAAGGAAATGAGCAGTTCTTC
-	TRBV11-2	-	TRBJ2-5	CASSLGQPRGETQYF	TGTGCCAGCAGCTTAGGACAGCCCCGGGGGGAGACCCAGTACTTC
-	TRBV19	-	TRBJ2-3	CASSMWELTDTQYF	TGTGCCAGTAGTATGTGGGAACTTACAGATACGCAGTATTTT
-	TRBV6-5	once	TRBJ2-7	CASSYLNSYEQYF	TGTGCCAGCAGTTACTTGAACAGCTACGAGCAGTACTTC
-	TRBV27	-	TRBJ2-7	CASSSGLGPTVQYF	TGTGCCAGCTCCTCCGGCCTTGGCCCCACGGTGCAGTACTTC
-	TRBV18	-	TRBJ2-7	CASSPLTVKVGEQYF	TGTGCCAGCTCACCACTCACGGTCAAAGTCGGCGAGCAGTACTTC
-	TRBV6-6	-	TRBJ1-4	CASSYSGVGGNEKLFF	TGTGCCAGCAGTTACTCAGGGGTTGGGGGGAATGAAAAACTGTTTTTT
-	TRBV7-2	-	TRBJ2-4	CASSSVGDIQYF	TGTGCCAGCAGCTCCGTGGGAGACATTCAGTACTTC
-	TRBV6-1	few	TRBJ2-2	CASSRNTGELFF	TGTGCCAGCAGTCGAAACACCGGGGAGCTGTTTTTT
-	TRBV7-2	-	TRBJ2-3	CASSKLGGTDTQYF	TGTGCCAGCAGCAAACTAGGGGGCACAGATACGCAGTATTTT
-	TRBV7-9	once	TRBJ2-5	CASSLLTHTRKETQYF	TGTGCCAGCAGCTTATTAACCCACACTAGGAAAGAGACCCAGTACTTC
-	TRBV6-1	-	TRBJ1-5	CASSEGVVRNQPQHF	TGTGCCAGCAGTGAAGGAGTAGTTCGCAATCAGCCCCAGCATTTT
TRBD2	TRBV5-1	-	TRBJ2-5	CASSGGLTETQYF	TGCGCCAGCAGCGGGGGACTAACAGAGACCCAGTACTTC
TRBD2	TRBV11-2	-	TRBJ2-2	CASRGGLASFRRTGELFF	TGTGCCAGCAGGGGGGGACTAGCGAGTTTTCGTCGCACCGGGGAGCTGTTTTTT
TRBD2	TRBV28	few	TRBJ2-7	CASSLLSGAYEQYF	TGTGCCAGCAGTTTATTGAGCGGGGCGTACGAGCAGTACTTC
-	TRBV4-2	many	TRBJ1-4	CASRAGGREKLFF	TGTGCCAGCAGGGCAGGAGGAAGGGAAAAACTGTTTTTT
TRBD1	TRBV2	-	TRBJ1-1	CASSEITGGTEAFF	TGTGCCAGCAGTGAAATAACAGGGGGCACTGAAGCTTTCTTT
-	TRBV5-4	-	TRBJ2-2	CASSLVLLTATLTTGELFF	TGTGCCAGCAGCTTGGTCCTACTAACAGCGACCCTTACCACCGGGGAGCTGTTTTTT
TRBD1	TRBV19	-	TRBJ2-7	CASSTGQGYEQYF	TGTGCCAGTAGTACCGGACAGGGCTACGAGCAGTACTTC
-	TRBV7-9	-	TRBJ2-7	CASSLGDGEQYF	TGTGCCAGCAGCTTAGGAGATGGCGAGCAGTACTTC
-	TRBV15	-	TRBJ2-5	CATSRGGVRSTGETQYF	TGTGCCACCAGCAGAGGAGGGGTACGGTCGACTGGGGAGACCCAGTACTTC
-	TRBV9	-	TRBJ2-7	CASSVGASPGYEQYF	TGTGCCAGCAGCGTAGGGGCATCCCCAGGCTACGAGCAGTACTTC
TRBD2	TRBV2	-	TRBJ2-5	CASNRREGRETQYF	TGTGCCAGCAATCGGCGGGAGGGCCGGGAGACCCAGTACTTC
TRBD2	TRBV7-2	-	TRBJ2-3	CASSFGLAGVADTQYF	TGTGCCAGCAGCTTCGGACTAGCGGGAGTGGCAGATACGCAGTATTTT
-	TRBV29-1	-	TRBJ2-7	CSALRGADSYEQYF	TGCAGCGCGTTGAGGGGGGCGGATTCCTACGAGCAGTACTTC
-	TRBV29-1	-	TRBJ2-3	CSVPVLGTDTQYF	TGCAGCGTTCCTGTTTTGGGGACAGATACGCAGTATTTT
-	TRBV28	-	TRBJ2-5	CASSLSRLETQYF	TGTGCCAGCAGTTTATCTAGGCTGGAGACCCAGTACTTC
TRBD2	TRBV6-1	-	TRBJ2-7	CATWASGGFYEQYF	TGTGCCACCTGGGCTAGCGGAGGGTTCTACGAGCAGTACTTC
TRBD1	TRBV7-3	-	TRBJ1-2	CASSVDRGSGYTF	TGTGCCAGCAGCGTAGACAGGGGGTCTGGCTACACCTTC
-	TRBV30	-	TRBJ2-3	CAYRRRGLFTDTQYF	TGTGCTTACAGGAGGAGGGGCCTTTTCACAGATACGCAGTATTTT